These 5 T cell receptor beta chains were all obtained from the same sample, sequenced in a study of identical twins. TCRdb re-called the 5' RACE reads with MiXCR, one entry per CDR3 protein. Among approximately 210,000 distinct CDR3 sequences, around 9.6% were seen once, and the ten largest hold roughly 5%. Specimen: memory (CD45RO+) T cells sorted from blood. The source of these receptors is a woman under 30 in good health.

This clonotype was detected a few times. The chain carries TRBV13 and TRBJ2-4; TRBD1 aligns across 10 bases. Germline trimming cut 5 bases from V and 8 bases from J; bases unmatched to any gene: 12. This CDR3 spans 16 amino acids. Germline lookup yields CDR1 PRHDT and CDR2 FYEKMQ (reference sequence). DNA of the CDR3: TGTGCCAGCAGCCCCGGGACAGGGGTCGGAATGGACATTCAGTACTTC. Translated, it gives CASSPGTGVGMDIQYF.

The chain uses TRBV5-5 and TRBJ2-1; no clear D. The V and J ends lost 0 bases and 0 bases respectively, with 7 bases between them. Looked up from germline, CDR1 is SGHKS and CDR2 is YYEKEE (reference sequence). The CDR3 spans 15 residues. CDR3 in amino acids: CASSLVLGSYNEQFF. The CDR3 DNA is TGTGCCAGCAGCTTGGTGCTAGGCTCCTACAATGAGCAGTTCTTC.

This clonotype was picked up a small number of times. The V call is TRBV3-1, the J call TRBJ1-4, with a tentative D call TRBD1 (5 bases). Trimming cost V 4 bases and J 5 bases, with 11 bases left between them. The CDR3 length is 14 residues. Per the germline V gene, CDR1 is LGHDT and CDR2 is YNNKEL (reference sequence). Here the CDR3 DNA reads TGTGCCAGCAGCCCGACAGTTTCGAATGAAAAACTGTTTTTT. It translates to CASSPTVSNEKLFF.

J is TRBJ2-6 and V is TRBV29-1, with D perhaps TRBD2 (6 bases). The germline V gene encodes CDR1 SQVTM and CDR2 ANQGSEA. The CDR3 is 16 residues long. V lost 3 bases and J 0 bases, leaving 12 bases between the germline ends. The CDR3 loop is CSVEGGDPSGANVLTF. The CDR3 DNA reads TGCAGCGTTGAGGGGGGTGACCCCTCTGGGGCCAACGTCCTGACTTTC.

The table lists this clonotype with many counts. The chain links TRBV6-5 to TRBJ1-5, with D possibly TRBD1 on 5 matching bases. The CDR3 spans 13 residues. Germline values: CDR1 MNHEY, CDR2 SVGAGI. Trimming stripped 0 bases from V and 9 bases from J, with 9 bases between. The CDR3 protein is CASSYSGVGPQHF. CDR3 in DNA: TGTGCCAGCAGTTACTCGGGGGTTGGGCCCCAGCATTTT.